The TCR beta chain under discussion was sequenced for a study of shared clonotypes between healthy human individuals. Study findings and constraints: In contrast to clonotypes shared by all four donors, non-shared clonotypes had lower generation probabilities. The expectation was that sequencing depth would affect clonotype sharing among donors.

Profiled with immunoSEQ multiplex PCR; TCRdb holds only in-frame clones, not every one. The data contain millions of clones, approximately 94% of them singletons. In the case of this clone: The antigen remains unidentified.

Germline V gene lookup returns CDR1 MDHEN and CDR2 SYDVKM. V shed 7 bases and J 6 bases; nucleotides not matched to a gene: 10. The CDR3 runs to 14 residues. This chain joins TRBV28 and TRBJ1-1, with 8 bases fitting TRBD1. This sequence originates from a man aged 18 to 29 in good health. Sample: naive CD4+ T cells sorted from blood. Subset in this sample: CD45RA+ positively selected. CDR3 loop: CASTLTDRVSEAFF. Here the CDR3 DNA reads TGTGCCAGCACCTTAACGGACAGGGTGTCTGAAGCTTTCTTT.